This T cell receptor (beta chain) is drawn from a study of shared clonotypes between healthy human individuals. J gave up 2 bases and V 2 bases, and 8 bases lay outside the gene matches. Germline values: CDR1 SGHKS, CDR2 YYEKEE (reference sequence). The CDR3 is made up of 18 amino acids. Per sorted-subset replicate PCR, input was around 200 ng DNA, representing about 32,000 T cell genomes. TCRdb's copy holds only in-frame clones and misses some; the assay was immunoSEQ multiplex PCR. The data contain some 240,000 clones, 60% to 70% of them singletons. This clone was found a few times. Its matching antigen is unknown. Whole-study findings and limits: Genetic and exposure-history diversity was limited by the few donors. Sharing across a handful of donors was seen in approximately 5.2% of naive CD4 clonotypes. The rarefaction results pointed to incomplete sorted-subset sequencing despite large depth.

The sequence derives from a man aged 30 to 45 in good health. This chain connects TRBV5-5 to TRBJ2-6; 9 bases are shared with TRBD2. Sequences were obtained from memory CD4+ T cells sorted from blood. Subset indicated: CD45RA-negative fraction. The CDR3 DNA reads TGTGCCAGCAGCTTTATTAAGCGGGGGGAGCCTGGGGCCAACGTCCTGACTTTC. Translation gives CASSFIKRGEPGANVLTF.